The T cell receptor beta chain described here comes from a study of blood T cells in healthy people across ages. As for the study in general: About one barcoded TCR beta cDNA was captured per two T cells. Study findings and constraints: The CMV status of each donor remained undetermined, and this could have confounded shifts in expanded clonotypes. Higher diversity and more naive CD4+ cells were features of long-lived donors, compared to aged donors.

Each sample yielded at least 6 million isolated PBMCs. This clonotype appeared a few times. Antigen specificity is unknown. Through a sample-barcoded 5' primer and a J-beta primer mix, a second PCR was run for 7 to 11 cycles. TCRdb reanalysed the 5' RACE reads using MiXCR and keeps one entry per CDR3 protein. Among 850,000 to 1,000,000 distinct CDR3 sequences listed, around 54% were seen once. This CDR3 has 12 amino acids. In germline, CDR1 is MDHEN, CDR2 SYDVKM. Trimming shortened V by 6 bases and J by 5 bases, and 10 bases separated the two germline ends. V and J are TRBV28 and TRBJ2-5, with D hard to call. The sequencing sample was made of blood. The receptor was isolated from an older woman in good health. CDR3 in amino acids: CASRLRRETQYF. CDR3 DNA sequence: TGTGCCAGCAGACTGCGTAGGGAGACCCAGTACTTC. Full variable domain (remainder filled in from reference TRBV28 and TRBJ2-5): DVKVTQSSRYLVKRTGEKVFLECVQDMDHENMFWYRQDPGLGLRLIYFSYDVKMKEKGDIPEGYSVSREKKERFSLILESASTNQTSMYLCASRLRRETQYFGPGTRLLVL.